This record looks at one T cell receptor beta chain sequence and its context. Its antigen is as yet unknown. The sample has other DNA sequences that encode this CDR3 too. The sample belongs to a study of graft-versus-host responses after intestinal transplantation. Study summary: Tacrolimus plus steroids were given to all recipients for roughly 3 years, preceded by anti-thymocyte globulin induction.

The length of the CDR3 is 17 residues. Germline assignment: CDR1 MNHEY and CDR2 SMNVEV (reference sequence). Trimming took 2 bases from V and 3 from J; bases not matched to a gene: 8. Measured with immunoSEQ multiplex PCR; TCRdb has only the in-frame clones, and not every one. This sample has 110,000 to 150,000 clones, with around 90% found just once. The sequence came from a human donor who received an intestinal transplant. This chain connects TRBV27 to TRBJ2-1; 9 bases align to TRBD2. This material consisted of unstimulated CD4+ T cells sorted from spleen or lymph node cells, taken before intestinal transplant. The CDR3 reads CASSLGSGLALYNEQFF. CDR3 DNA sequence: TGTGCCAGCAGTTTAGGGTCGGGACTAGCACTCTACAATGAGCAGTTCTTC.